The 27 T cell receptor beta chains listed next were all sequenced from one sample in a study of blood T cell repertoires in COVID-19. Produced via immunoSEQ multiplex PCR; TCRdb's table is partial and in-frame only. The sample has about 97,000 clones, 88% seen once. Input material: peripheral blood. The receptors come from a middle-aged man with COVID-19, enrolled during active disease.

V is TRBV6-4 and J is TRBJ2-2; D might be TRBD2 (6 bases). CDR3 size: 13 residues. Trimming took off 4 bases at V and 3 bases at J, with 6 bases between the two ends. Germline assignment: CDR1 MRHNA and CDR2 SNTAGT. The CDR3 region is CASSASDTGELFF. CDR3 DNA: TGTGCCAGCAGTGCTAGCGACACCGGGGAGCTGTTTTTT.

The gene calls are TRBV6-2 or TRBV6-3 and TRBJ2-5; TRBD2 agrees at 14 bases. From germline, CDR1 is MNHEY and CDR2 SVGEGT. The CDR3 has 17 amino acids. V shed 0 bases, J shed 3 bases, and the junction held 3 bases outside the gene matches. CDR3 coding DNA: TGTGCCAGCAGTTACTCCTTGGGACTAGCGGGAGAAGAGACCCAGTACTTC. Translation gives CASSYSLGLAGEETQYF.

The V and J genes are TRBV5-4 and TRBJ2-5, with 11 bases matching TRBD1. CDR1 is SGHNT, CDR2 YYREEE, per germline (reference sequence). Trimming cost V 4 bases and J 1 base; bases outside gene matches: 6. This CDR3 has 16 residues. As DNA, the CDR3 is TGTGCCAGCAGCCCATCCGGGACAGGGGGCCAAGAGACCCAGTACTTC. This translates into CASSPSGTGGQETQYF. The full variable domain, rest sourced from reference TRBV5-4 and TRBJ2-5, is ETGVTQSPTHLIKTRGQQVTLRCSSQSGHNTVSWYQQALGQGPQFIFQYYREEENGRGNFPPRFSGLQFPNYSSELNVNALELDDSALYLCASSPSGTGGQETQYFGPGTRLLVL.

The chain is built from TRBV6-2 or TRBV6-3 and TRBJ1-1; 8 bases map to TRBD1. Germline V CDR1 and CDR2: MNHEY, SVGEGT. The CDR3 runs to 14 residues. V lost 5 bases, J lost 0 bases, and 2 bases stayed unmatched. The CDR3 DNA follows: TGTGCCAGCAGTCAGGACAGGGTGAACACTGAAGCTTTCTTT. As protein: CASSQDRVNTEAFF.

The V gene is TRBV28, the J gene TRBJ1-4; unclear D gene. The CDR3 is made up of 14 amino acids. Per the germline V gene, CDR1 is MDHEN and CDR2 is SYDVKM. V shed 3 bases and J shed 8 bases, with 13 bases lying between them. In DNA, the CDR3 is TGTGCCAGCAGTTTCTCGGGTTTGGAAGAAAAACTGTTTTTT. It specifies CASSFSGLEEKLFF.

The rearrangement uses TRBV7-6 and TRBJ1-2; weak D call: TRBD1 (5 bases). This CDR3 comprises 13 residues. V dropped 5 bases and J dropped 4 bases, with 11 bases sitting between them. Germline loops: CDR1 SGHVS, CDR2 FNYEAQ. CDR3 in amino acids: CASSGSGGYGYTF. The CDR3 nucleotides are TGTGCCAGCAGCGGAAGCGGGGGCTATGGCTACACCTTC.

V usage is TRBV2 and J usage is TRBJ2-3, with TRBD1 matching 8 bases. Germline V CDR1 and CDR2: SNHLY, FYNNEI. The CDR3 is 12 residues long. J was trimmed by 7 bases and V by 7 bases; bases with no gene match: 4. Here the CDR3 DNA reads TGTGCCAGCACAGCAGGGGGCAATACGCAGTATTTT. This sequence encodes CASTAGGNTQYF.

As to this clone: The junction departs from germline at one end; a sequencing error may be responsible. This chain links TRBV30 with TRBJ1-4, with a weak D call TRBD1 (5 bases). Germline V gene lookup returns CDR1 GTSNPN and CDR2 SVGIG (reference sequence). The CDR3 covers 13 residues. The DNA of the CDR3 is TGTGCCGGGAGGACAACCTCTACTGAAAAACTGTTTTTT. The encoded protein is CAGRTTSTEKLFF. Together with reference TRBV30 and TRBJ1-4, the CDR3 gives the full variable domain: SQTIHQWPATLVQPVGSPLSLECTVEGTSNPNLYWYRQAAGRGLQLLFYSVGIGQISSEVPQNLSASRPQDRQFILSSKKLLLSDSGFYLCAGRTTSTEKLFFGSGTQLSVL.

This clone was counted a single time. The CDR3 spells CASSHGDRIKEKLFF. CDR3 bases: TGTGCCAGCAGCCACGGGGATCGGATTAAGGAAAAACTGTTTTTT. V and J are TRBV7-9 and TRBJ1-4; no firm D call. Deletions cut 5 bases from V and 8 bases from J, with 18 bases between. The CDR3 extends over 15 amino acids. Germline V CDR1 and CDR2: SEHNR, FQNEAQ (reference sequence).

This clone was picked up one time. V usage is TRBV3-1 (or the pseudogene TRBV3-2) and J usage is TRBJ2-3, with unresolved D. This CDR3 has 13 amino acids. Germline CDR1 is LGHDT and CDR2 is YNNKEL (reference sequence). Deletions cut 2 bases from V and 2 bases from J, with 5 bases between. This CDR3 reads CASSQPITDTQYF. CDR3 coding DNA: TGTGCCAGCAGCCAACCCATCACAGATACGCAGTATTTT.

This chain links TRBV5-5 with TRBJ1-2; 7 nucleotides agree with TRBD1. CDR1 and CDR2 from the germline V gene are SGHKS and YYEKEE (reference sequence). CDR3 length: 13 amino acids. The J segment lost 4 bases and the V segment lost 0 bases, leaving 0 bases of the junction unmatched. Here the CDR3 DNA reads TGTGCCAGCAGCTTGGGGACAGGCTATGGCTACACCTTC. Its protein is CASSLGTGYGYTF.

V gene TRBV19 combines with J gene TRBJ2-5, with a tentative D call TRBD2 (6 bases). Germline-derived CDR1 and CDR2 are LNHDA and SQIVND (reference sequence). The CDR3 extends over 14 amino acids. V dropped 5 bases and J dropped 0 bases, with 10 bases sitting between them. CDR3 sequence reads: CASSPTSNQETQYF. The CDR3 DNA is TGTGCCAGTAGTCCAACTAGCAACCAAGAGACCCAGTACTTC. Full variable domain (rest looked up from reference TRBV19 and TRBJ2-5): DGGITQSPKYLFRKEGQNVTLSCEQNLNHDAMYWYRQDPGQGLRLIYYSQIVNDFQKGDIAEGYSVSREKKESFPLTVTSAQKNPTAFYLCASSPTSNQETQYFGPGTRLLVL.

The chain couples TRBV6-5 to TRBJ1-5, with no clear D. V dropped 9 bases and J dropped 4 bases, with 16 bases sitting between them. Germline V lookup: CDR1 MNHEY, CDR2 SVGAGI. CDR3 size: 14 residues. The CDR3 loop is CASERQRTNQPQHF. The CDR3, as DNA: TGTGCCAGTGAAAGACAAAGGACTAATCAGCCCCAGCATTTT.

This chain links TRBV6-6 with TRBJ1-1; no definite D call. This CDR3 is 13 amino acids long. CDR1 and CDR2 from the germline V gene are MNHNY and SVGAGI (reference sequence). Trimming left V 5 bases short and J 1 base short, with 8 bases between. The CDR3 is CASSSTENTEAFF. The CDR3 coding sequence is TGTGCCAGCAGTAGTACAGAGAACACTGAAGCTTTCTTT.

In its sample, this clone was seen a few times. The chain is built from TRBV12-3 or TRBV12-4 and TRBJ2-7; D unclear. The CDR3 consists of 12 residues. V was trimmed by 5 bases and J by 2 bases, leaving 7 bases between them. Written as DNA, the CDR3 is TGTGCCAGCAGTCCTACAGCCTACGAGCAGTACTTC. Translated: CASSPTAYEQYF.

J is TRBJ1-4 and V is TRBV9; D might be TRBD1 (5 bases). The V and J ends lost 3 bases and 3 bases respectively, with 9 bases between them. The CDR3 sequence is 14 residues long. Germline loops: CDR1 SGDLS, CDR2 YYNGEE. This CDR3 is CASSARGPNEKLFF. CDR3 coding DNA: TGTGCCAGCAGCGCTAGGGGTCCTAATGAAAAACTGTTTTTT.

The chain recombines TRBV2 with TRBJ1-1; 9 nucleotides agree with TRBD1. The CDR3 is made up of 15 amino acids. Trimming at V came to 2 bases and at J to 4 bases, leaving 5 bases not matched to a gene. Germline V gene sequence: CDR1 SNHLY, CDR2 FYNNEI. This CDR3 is CASSEIGGQGTEAFF. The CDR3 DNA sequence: TGTGCCAGCAGTGAAATTGGGGGACAGGGCACTGAAGCTTTCTTT.

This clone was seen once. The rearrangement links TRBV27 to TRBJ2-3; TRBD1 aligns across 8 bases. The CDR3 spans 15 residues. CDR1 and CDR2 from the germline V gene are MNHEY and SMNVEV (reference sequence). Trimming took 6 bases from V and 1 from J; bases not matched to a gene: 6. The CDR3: CASRSPGQGTDTQYF. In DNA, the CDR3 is TGTGCCAGCAGGAGCCCGGGACAGGGCACAGATACGCAGTATTTT.

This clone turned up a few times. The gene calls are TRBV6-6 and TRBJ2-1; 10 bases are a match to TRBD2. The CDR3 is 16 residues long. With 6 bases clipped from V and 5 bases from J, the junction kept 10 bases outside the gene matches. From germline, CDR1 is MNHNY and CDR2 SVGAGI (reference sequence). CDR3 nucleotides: TGTGCCAGCAGCCGATCACTAGCGGGACGAAACAATGAGCAGTTCTTC. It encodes CASSRSLAGRNNEQFF.

The CDR3 region has the DNA TGTGCCAGCAGTTCGGCGGCTAGCGTTAGCACAGATACGCAGTATTTT. Protein: CASSSAASVSTDTQYF. This sequence joins TRBV28 and TRBJ2-3, with D tentatively TRBD2 (6 bases). The V gene's germline CDR1 is MDHEN and CDR2 SYDVKM. The CDR3 is 16 amino acids. With 4 bases removed from V and 0 bases from J, the gap between germline ends came to 14 bases.

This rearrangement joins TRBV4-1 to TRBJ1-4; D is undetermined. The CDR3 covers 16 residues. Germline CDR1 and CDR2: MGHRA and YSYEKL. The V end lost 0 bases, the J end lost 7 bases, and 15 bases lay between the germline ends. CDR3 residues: CASSQDDRVAGEKLFF. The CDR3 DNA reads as TGCGCCAGCAGCCAAGATGATCGGGTGGCGGGTGAAAAACTGTTTTTT.

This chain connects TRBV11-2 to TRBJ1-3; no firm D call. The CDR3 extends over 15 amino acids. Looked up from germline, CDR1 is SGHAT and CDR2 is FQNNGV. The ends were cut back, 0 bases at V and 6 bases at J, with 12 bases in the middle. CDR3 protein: CASSLERGSANTIYF. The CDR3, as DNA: TGTGCCAGCAGCTTAGAGAGAGGGTCGGCAAACACCATATATTTT.

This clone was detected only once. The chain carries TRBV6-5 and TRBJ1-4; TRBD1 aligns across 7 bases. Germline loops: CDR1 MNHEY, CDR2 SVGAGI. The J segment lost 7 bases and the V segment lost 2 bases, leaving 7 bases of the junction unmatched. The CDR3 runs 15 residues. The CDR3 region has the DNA TGTGCCAGCAGTTACCCGGGACAGACAGGTGAAAAACTGTTTTTT. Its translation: CASSYPGQTGEKLFF.

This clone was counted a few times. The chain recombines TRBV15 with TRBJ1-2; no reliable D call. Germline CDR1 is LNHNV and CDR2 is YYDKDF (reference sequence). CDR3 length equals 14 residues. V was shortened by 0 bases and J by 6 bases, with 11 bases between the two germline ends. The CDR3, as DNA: TGTGCCACCAGCAGAGAGACGAGGTTGGATGGCTACACCTTC. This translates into CATSRETRLDGYTF.

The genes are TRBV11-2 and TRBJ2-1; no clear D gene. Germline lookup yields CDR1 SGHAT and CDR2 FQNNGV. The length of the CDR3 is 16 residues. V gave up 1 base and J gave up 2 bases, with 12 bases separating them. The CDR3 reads CASSLGWPSPYNEQFF. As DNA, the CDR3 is TGTGCCAGCAGCTTAGGTTGGCCTTCCCCCTACAATGAGCAGTTCTTC.

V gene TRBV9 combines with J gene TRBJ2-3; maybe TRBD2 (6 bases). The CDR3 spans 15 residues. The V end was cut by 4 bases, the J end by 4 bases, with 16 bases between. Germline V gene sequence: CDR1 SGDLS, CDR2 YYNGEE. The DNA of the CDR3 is TGTGCCAGCAGCCTCCGACTAGGAGGGGCAGATACGCAGTATTTT. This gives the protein CASSLRLGGADTQYF.

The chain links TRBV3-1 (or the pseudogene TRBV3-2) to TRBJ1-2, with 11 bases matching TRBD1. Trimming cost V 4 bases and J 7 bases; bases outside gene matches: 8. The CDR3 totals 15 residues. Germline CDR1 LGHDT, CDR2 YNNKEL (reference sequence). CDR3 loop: CASSPDGQGASGYTF. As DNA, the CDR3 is TGTGCCAGCAGCCCAGATGGACAGGGGGCTAGTGGCTACACCTTC.